This T cell receptor (beta chain) was identified in a study of regulatory T cells in long-lasting Graves disease. This CDR3 comprises 16 residues. Germline lookup yields CDR1 SGDLS and CDR2 YYNGEE. V was clipped by 3 bases and J by 2 bases; unmatched bases: 6. Arm-PCR with iRepertoire HTBI primers amplified the CDR3 regions for these TCR beta libraries. In the original workflow: Identification yielded some 60 TRBV and under 15 TRBJ segments across samples. TCRdb processed the multiplex PCR reads anew with MiXCR; each CDR3 protein has one entry. These V and J calls rely on TCRdb rather than the paper's analysis. The sample includes fewer than 500,000 distinct CDR3 sequences, around 16% of them seen just once. This sample's time point: newly diagnosed GD, antithyroid drugs for less than 3 months. PBMCs provided the RNA from which the TCR library was made. Study conclusions and caveats: Persistent Graves' patients showed less TCR diversity than newly diagnosed ones. Persistent disease exhibited a predilection for TRBV28, TRBJ1-2 and TRBJ2-5.

Remarks on this clonotype: Its antigen is still unknown.

These data also featured in a second study, about T cells in Graves' hyperthyroidism and ophthalmopathy. From that second work: Diagnosis relied on clinical symptoms, serum thyroxine and TRAb, thyroid ultrasound and orbital computed tomography.

This receptor was taken from a man aged 35 to 55 with Graves disease. The chain joins TRBV9 to TRBJ2-2; 8 bases agree with TRBD1. Sequencing was performed on peripheral blood mononuclear cells (PBMCs), taken at new diagnosis, from a patient treated with antithyroid drugs. CDR3 loop: CASSERQGTNTGELFF. The CDR3 DNA reads as TGTGCCAGCAGCGAAAGACAGGGGACAAACACCGGGGAGCTGTTTTTT.